The following is a T cell receptor (beta chain) sequence with its context. Its cognate antigen is unknown. The V end was cut by 2 bases, the J end by 1 base, with 5 bases between. The CDR3 runs to 14 residues. Germline V CDR1 and CDR2: MNHEY, SVGAGI. The Oncomine TCR Beta short-read assay was applied to DNA of cultured CD4+ T cells. MiXCR, run by TCRdb on the PCR reads, gives a single entry per CDR3 protein. In the table there are about 19,000 distinct CDR3 sequences, around 60% of which are singletons. The sample is drawn from a study of vaccination and CD4 T cells after COVID-19. Study-wide background: The convalescents included six males and four females, and among them two were Hispanic while seven were Caucasian. Collection of post-vaccine samples followed dose two by a median about 72 days, spanning a range of 14 to 241.

Indicated treatment: approximately nine-day PBMC culture with coronavirus spike peptide pools or control peptides (ViraFEST assay). Per-well cultures of two million PBMCs received about 10 IU/ml IL-2 and approximately 9.4 ug/ml peptide pools. General observations from the study: Convalescent patients had a median about 88% of post-vaccine SARS-CoV-2-reactive clones that were detected only after vaccination, not before it.

The receptor was isolated from a human donor who had recovered from COVID-19. Input material: CD4+ T cells from blood, cultured in vitro. V and J are TRBV6-5 and TRBJ2-2; D is unresolved. The CDR3 nucleotides read TGTGCCAGCAGTTACGACGGGAACACCGGGGAGCTGTTTTTT. Translated, it gives CASSYDGNTGELFF.